Listed here are 23 T cell receptor beta chains from one sample, sequenced in a study of CD8 T cells in Susac syndrome. Random hexamers were used to reverse transcribe the RNA input (roughly 0.5 to 1 ug). TCRdb processed the immunoSEQ multiplex PCR reads anew with MiXCR; each CDR3 protein has one entry. The sample consists of about 430,000 distinct CDR3 sequences, approximately 89% of them appearing once. Sample: CD8+ T cells from PBMCs. These receptors were taken from a human donor with multiple sclerosis.

The chain has TRBV27 and TRBJ2-7; the D call may be TRBD1 or TRBD2 (5 bases each). The CDR3 extends over 13 amino acids. Trimming shortened V by 6 bases and J by 4 bases, and 13 bases separated the two germline ends. Germline V lookup: CDR1 MNHEY, CDR2 SMNVEV (reference sequence). The CDR3 spells CASRPGPLYEQYF. CDR3 nucleotide sequence: TGTGCCAGCAGACCGGGACCTTTATACGAGCAGTACTTC.

The rearrangement joins TRBV6-1 to TRBJ2-7, with 7 positions matching TRBD2. Trimming at V came to 0 bases and at J to 6 bases, leaving 8 bases not matched to a gene. Germline CDR1 is MNHNS and CDR2 is SASEGT. There are 15 residues in the CDR3. CDR3 in amino acids: CASSEARGGVGEQYF. The CDR3 nucleotides are TGTGCCAGCAGTGAAGCGCGGGGAGGGGTTGGCGAGCAGTACTTC.

The chain has TRBV7-9 and TRBJ2-5; unclear D gene. Trimming stripped 3 bases from V and 2 bases from J, with 16 bases between. CDR3 length: 16 residues. Germline values: CDR1 SEHNR, CDR2 FQNEAQ (reference sequence). This CDR3 is CASSFIISVSQETQYF. CDR3 DNA: TGTGCCAGCAGCTTCATTATTTCAGTCTCTCAAGAGACCCAGTACTTC.

This clonotype was seen only a few times. This rearrangement joins TRBV9 to TRBJ2-1, with D possibly matching TRBD2 (6 bases). CDR3 size: 15 residues. V was clipped by 4 bases and J by 5 bases, with 16 bases between them. Germline assignment: CDR1 SGDLS and CDR2 YYNGEE. This CDR3 is CASSPPSGLNNEQFF. The CDR3, as DNA: TGTGCCAGCAGCCCCCCGTCGGGACTCAACAATGAGCAGTTCTTC. Based on the CDR3 plus reference TRBV9 and TRBJ2-1, the full variable domain is DSGVTQTPKHLITATGQRVTLRCSPRSGDLSVYWYQQSLDQGLQFLIQYYNGEERAKGNILERFSAQQFPDLHSELNLSSLELGDSALYFCASSPPSGLNNEQFFGPGTRLTVL.

The chain recombines TRBV4-1 with TRBJ1-5; D gene uncertain. This CDR3 region has 15 residues. The germline V gene encodes CDR1 MGHRA and CDR2 YSYEKL. V was cut by 1 base and J by 0 bases, with 7 bases left in between. The CDR3: CASSQVPDSNQPQHF. The CDR3 coding sequence is TGCGCCAGCAGCCAAGTCCCAGATAGCAATCAGCCCCAGCATTTT.

The chain employs TRBV5-1 and TRBJ2-7; unclear D gene. This CDR3 region has 15 residues. Germline CDR1 reads SGHRS; CDR2 reads YFSETQ. Trimming removed 5 bases from V and 2 bases from J, with 17 bases in between. The CDR3 sequence is CASRLVTATTYEQYF. CDR3 nucleotides: TGCGCCAGCAGGTTAGTTACAGCAACAACCTACGAGCAGTACTTC.

The rearrangement links TRBV4-1 to TRBJ2-5; D gene ambiguous. CDR1 is MGHRA, CDR2 YSYEKL, per germline. Trimming cost V 0 bases and J 2 bases, with 13 bases left between them. The CDR3 extends over 16 amino acids. The CDR3 spells CASSQDVVLSQETQYF. CDR3 coding DNA: TGCGCCAGCAGCCAAGATGTGGTGTTGAGTCAAGAGACCCAGTACTTC.

This clonotype showed up many times. An end of the junction differs from the germline gene, which may be a read error. V and J are TRBV5-1 and TRBJ2-5; no clear D gene. The CDR3 contains 11 residues. Germline CDR1 is SGHRS and CDR2 is YFSETQ. In DNA form, the CDR3 reads TGTGCCAGCAGTTACCAAGAGACCCAGTACTTC. This translates into CASSYQETQYF.

The chain recombines TRBV12-3 or TRBV12-4 with TRBJ1-2; D may be TRBD1 (5 bases). With 6 bases removed from V and 6 bases from J, the gap between germline ends came to 20 bases. The CDR3 totals 15 residues. The DNA for the CDR3 is TGTGCCAGCAGACCATCACTTGGCAGGGTCAATGGCTACACCTTC. Translated, it gives CASRPSLGRVNGYTF.

The chain is built from TRBV5-6 and TRBJ2-2; D possibly corresponds to TRBD2 (5 bases). The CDR3 has 14 residues. V lost 1 base, J lost 1 base, and 5 bases lay in between. The germline V gene encodes CDR1 SGHDT and CDR2 YYEEEE. The DNA of the CDR3 is TGTGCCAGCAGCTTGCGGGAGAACACCGGGGAGCTGTTTTTT. Amino acids: CASSLRENTGELFF.

This clonotype was detected once. This sequence joins TRBV12-3 or TRBV12-4 and TRBJ2-7, with D unclear. This CDR3 comprises 14 residues. V lost 6 bases to trimming and J lost 2 bases, with 14 bases between them. This CDR3 reads CASSQSLSTYEQYF. CDR3 bases: TGTGCCAGCAGCCAGTCCCTCTCTACCTACGAGCAGTACTTC.

The genes are TRBV30 and TRBJ1-4; D may be TRBD1 (5 bases). CDR3 length: 13 residues. Trimming removed 3 bases at V and 2 bases at J, with 7 bases between. Germline V gene sequence: CDR1 GTSNPN, CDR2 SVGIG (reference sequence). The CDR3: CAWSPGTNEKLFF. The CDR3 region has the DNA TGTGCCTGGAGCCCAGGGACTAATGAAAAACTGTTTTTT.

The J gene is TRBJ2-2, the V gene TRBV2; D is unresolved. CDR1 and CDR2 from the germline V gene are SNHLY and FYNNEI. The V end was cut by 6 bases, the J end by 6 bases, with 8 bases between. The CDR3 has 12 amino acids. CDR3 in DNA: TGTGCCAGCAGCGCCGCTTCCGGGGAGCTGTTTTTT. Translating gives CASSAASGELFF.

V gene TRBV6-1 combines with J gene TRBJ2-4; 7 bases align to TRBD2. V lost 7 bases and J lost 9; bases outside the gene matches: 15. Germline loops: CDR1 MNHNS, CDR2 SASEGT. The CDR3 sequence is 15 residues long. CDR3 amino acids: CASIPMGGIFGIQYF. The CDR3 DNA reads TGTGCCAGCATCCCCATGGGGGGGATCTTCGGCATTCAGTACTTC.

The chain uses TRBV2 and TRBJ1-1, with a tentative D call TRBD1 (6 bases). This CDR3 contains 15 residues. V lost 6 bases and J lost 4, with 18 bases in between. The germline CDR1 and CDR2 sequences are SNHLY and FYNNEI. The CDR3 reads CASRDIWDISTEAFF. CDR3 DNA: TGTGCCAGCAGGGATATATGGGACATTTCCACTGAAGCTTTCTTT.

The chain has TRBV15 and TRBJ2-7; D might be TRBD1 (5 bases). The CDR3 has 15 amino acids. V was pared by 0 bases and J by 4 bases, with 13 bases between. Germline assignment: CDR1 LNHNV and CDR2 YYDKDF (reference sequence). CDR3 coding DNA: TGTGCCACCAGCAGAGATCGCTCAGGGTTGTACGAGCAGTACTTC. Its protein is CATSRDRSGLYEQYF.

J is TRBJ1-1 and V is TRBV27; D gene unclear. Germline V gene lookup returns CDR1 MNHEY and CDR2 SMNVEV (reference sequence). This CDR3 comprises 14 residues. The germline V and J ends were trimmed by 4 bases and 2 bases, with 11 bases remaining between them. The CDR3 is CASSSPGENTEAFF. The CDR3 nucleotides are TGTGCCAGCAGTTCCCCGGGAGAAAACACTGAAGCTTTCTTT.

This clonotype was counted a single time. The conserved closing phenylalanine or tryptophan is absent in this CDR3, likely reflecting a read error. The V call is TRBV12-3 or TRBV12-4, the J call TRBJ2-5; D gene uncertain. The V and J ends lost 5 bases and 5 bases respectively, with 15 bases between them. This CDR3 has 14 residues. The chain's CDR3 is CASSPSPQVETQYL. As DNA, the CDR3 is TGTGCCAGCAGTCCCTCACCGCAAGTGGAGACCCAGTACCTC.

The chain employs TRBV27 and TRBJ2-3; 13 nucleotides line up with TRBD2. The CDR3 is 17 amino acids. CDR1 is MNHEY, CDR2 SMNVEV, per germline (reference sequence). Trimming took 3 bases from V and 6 from J; bases not matched to a gene: 9. DNA for the CDR3: TGTGCCAGCAGTTTTTTGACTAGCGGGGGGAAGGAGGATACGCAGTATTTT. Its translation: CASSFLTSGGKEDTQYF.

The gene calls are TRBV3-1 and TRBJ1-4; unclear D gene. The CDR3 runs 16 residues. Germline V gene sequence: CDR1 LGHDT, CDR2 YNNKEL (reference sequence). Trimming left V 0 bases short and J 8 bases short, with 16 bases between. CDR3 nucleotides: TGTGCCAGCAGCCAAGAGGGGAGGCTCCCCGGCGAAAAACTGTTTTTT. Translated: CASSQEGRLPGEKLFF.

The chain has TRBV18 and TRBJ2-7, with 7 bases matching TRBD1. CDR1 is KGHSH and CDR2 is LQKENI in the germline V gene. Trimming took 8 bases from V and 2 from J; bases not matched to a gene: 6. The CDR3 is made up of 13 amino acids. CDR3 DNA sequence: TGTGCCAGCGCCGGGACAGAAGCCTACGAGCAGTACTTC. As protein: CASAGTEAYEQYF.

J is TRBJ2-7 and V is TRBV5-5; D call uncertain. The CDR3 sequence is 14 residues long. V was shortened by 0 bases and J by 0 bases, with 7 bases between the two germline ends. Germline-derived CDR1 and CDR2 are SGHKS and YYEKEE (reference sequence). Here the CDR3 reads CASSLEVTSYEQYF. As DNA, the CDR3 is TGTGCCAGCAGCTTGGAAGTTACCTCCTACGAGCAGTACTTC.

V is TRBV29-1 and J is TRBJ1-4, with D tentatively TRBD1 (5 bases). The CDR3 extends over 15 amino acids. Germline V gene data show CDR1 as SQVTM and CDR2 as ANQGSEA. V lost 7 bases to trimming and J lost 7 bases, with 22 bases between them. The CDR3 protein is CSARGQGPGGEKLFF. Written as DNA, the CDR3 is TGCAGCGCCAGAGGGCAGGGTCCGGGCGGTGAAAAACTGTTTTTT.